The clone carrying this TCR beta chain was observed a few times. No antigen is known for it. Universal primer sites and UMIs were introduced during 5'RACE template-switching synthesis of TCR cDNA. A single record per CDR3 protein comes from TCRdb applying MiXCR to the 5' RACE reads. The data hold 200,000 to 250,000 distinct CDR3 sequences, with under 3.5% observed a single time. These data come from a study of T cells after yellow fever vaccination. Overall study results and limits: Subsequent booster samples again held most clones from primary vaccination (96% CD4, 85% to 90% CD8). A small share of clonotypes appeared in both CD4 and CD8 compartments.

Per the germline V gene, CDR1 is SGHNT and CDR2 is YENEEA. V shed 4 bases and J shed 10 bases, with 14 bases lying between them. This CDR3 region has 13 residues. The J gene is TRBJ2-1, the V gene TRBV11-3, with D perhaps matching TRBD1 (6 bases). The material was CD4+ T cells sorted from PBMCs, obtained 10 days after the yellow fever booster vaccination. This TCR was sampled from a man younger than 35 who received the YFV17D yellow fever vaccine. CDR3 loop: CASSWEQGGEQFF. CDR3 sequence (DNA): TGTGCCAGCAGCTGGGAACAGGGCGGGGAGCAGTTCTTC.